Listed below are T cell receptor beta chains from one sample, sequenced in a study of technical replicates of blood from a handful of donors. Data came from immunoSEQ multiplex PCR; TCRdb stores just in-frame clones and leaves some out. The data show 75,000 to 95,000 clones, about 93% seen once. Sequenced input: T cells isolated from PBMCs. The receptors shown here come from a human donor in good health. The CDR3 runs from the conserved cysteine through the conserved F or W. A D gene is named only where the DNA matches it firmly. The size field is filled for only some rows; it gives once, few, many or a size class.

TGTGCCAGCAGCTTGCGGGCTAATGAAAAACTGTTTTTT,CASSLRANEKLFF,NA,NA,TRBJ1-4,TRBV7-6
TGTGCCAGCAGGTCGAGTAGGGGGTCCCTCACAGATACGCAGTATTTT,CASRSSRGSLTDTQYF,NA,NA,TRBJ2-3,TRBV7-9
TGCGCCAGCAGCTTGGTAGCGGGGGCTTCCACCGGGGAGCTGTTTTTT,CASSLVAGASTGELFF,TRBD2,NA,TRBJ2-2,TRBV5-1
TGTGCCAGCAGCCGGACTAGCGGGGGGGCAGAGACCCAGTACTTC,CASSRTSGGAETQYF,TRBD2,NA,TRBJ2-5,TRBV4-2
TGCGCCAGCAGTCAATCGAACTTACCGGGACAGGGGGATGGCTACACCTTC,CASSQSNLPGQGDGYTF,TRBD1,NA,TRBJ1-2,TRBV23-1
TGTGCCAGCAGTGATCTTTACGGAGGGGTTAGTCAGCCCCAGCATTTT,CASSDLYGGVSQPQHF,NA,NA,TRBJ1-5,TRBV6-1
TGTGCCAGCAGTTATTCGACAGTCTCTGGAAACACCATATATTTT,CASSYSTVSGNTIYF,NA,NA,TRBJ1-3,TRBV6-5
TGCGCCAGTGGGACAGATCGACCGACCTACGAGCAGTACTTC,CASGTDRPTYEQYF,TRBD1,NA,TRBJ2-7,TRBV5-1
TGTGCCAGCAGTTCGAATTTCGGGCAGCCCCAGCATTTT,CASSSNFGQPQHF,NA,few,TRBJ1-5,TRBV2
TGTGCCAGCAGAAGCCGGGACAGGGCTTTCTCGGAGCAGTACTTC,CASRSRDRAFSEQYF,TRBD1,once,TRBJ2-7,TRBV6-5
TGTGCCAGCAGGCGACAGGGGGTTGAGACCCAGTACTTC,CASRRQGVETQYF,TRBD1,NA,TRBJ2-5,TRBV28
TGTGCCAGCACCAACCCGGGAGGCAATCAGCCCCAGCATTTT,CASTNPGGNQPQHF,NA,NA,TRBJ1-5,TRBV6-6
TGTGCCAGCAGTTTTAGCCAGGGGCAGGCCCTCCTGACTTTC,CASSFSQGQALLTF,NA,NA,TRBJ2-6,TRBV27
TGTGCCAGTAGGACAGGGAATGGAAACACCATATATTTT,CASRTGNGNTIYF,TRBD1,NA,TRBJ1-3,TRBV19
TGTGCCAGCAGTTTATTATCCCCAGGGCTGGATGGGGAGACCCAGTACTTC,CASSLLSPGLDGETQYF,NA,NA,TRBJ2-5,TRBV27